The sequence of this TCR beta chain was determined in a study of identical twins. The CDR3 runs 15 residues. CDR1 is LGHDT, CDR2 YNNKEL, per germline (reference sequence). Trimming shortened V by 2 bases and J by 10 bases, and 18 bases separated the two germline ends. Addition of a universal primer site occurred through template switching, and cDNA carried unique molecular identifiers. TCRdb re-called the 5' RACE reads through MiXCR, storing one row per CDR3 protein. Of hundreds of thousands of distinct CDR3 sequences listed, 9% to 15% were seen once; the top ten hold roughly 1.5%. Study observations and caveats: Abundant beta clonotypes from cord blood had fewer insertions, unlike memory repertoires, which showed none. Invariant MAIT and iNKT cells may have partly biased zero-insertion analyses.

Many counts were recorded for this clonotype. As yet, its antigen is unknown. These same records also appear under a second study, on yellow fever vaccine responses in identical twins.

This chain uses TRBV3-1 with TRBJ2-1; either TRBD1 or TRBD2 may supply D (6 bases each). The clonotype comes from a woman under 30 in good health. Sequencing was performed on PBMCs. CDR3 amino acids: CASSQPWGREKEQFF. The CDR3 nucleotides are TGTGCCAGCAGCCAACCTTGGGGGCGGGAAAAAGAGCAGTTCTTC.